The rows below give T cell receptor beta chains drawn from one sample of a study of shared clonotypes between healthy human individuals. Here immunoSEQ multiplex PCR was the method, and the copy in TCRdb shows in-frame clones only, minus some. The sample holds under 750,000 clones, approximately 72% seen once. The sample was memory CD4+ T cells sorted from blood. The receptors derive from a young woman in good health. CDR3s include the opening cysteine and the closing phenylalanine or tryptophan. D genes are given only for firm matches. Not all rows give a size; the values are once, few, many and, for expanded clones, a class.

J gene,D gene,V gene,clone size,CDR3 DNA,CDR3 protein
TRBJ2-7,NA,TRBV30,few,TGTGCCTGGAGTATCCCAACCGGGACGGTATCCTACGAGCAGTACTTC,CAWSIPTGTVSYEQYF
TRBJ1-4,NA,TRBV9,NA,TGTGCCAGCAGCGTAGGCTGGGGTACTAATGAAAAACTGTTTTTT,CASSVGWGTNEKLFF
TRBJ1-2,NA,TRBV28,few,TGTGCCAGCAGTTTAAAGTCTTCGGGGAACTATGGCTACACCTTC,CASSLKSSGNYGYTF
TRBJ2-5,NA,TRBV5-8,NA,TGTGCCAGCAGGTGGTTCCGCCTTGACGGGACTCAAGAGACCCAGTACTTC,CASRWFRLDGTQETQYF
TRBJ2-5,TRBD2,TRBV19,NA,TGTGCCAGTAGCCCCCTTGCGGGAGGTTTGCAGGTAGAGACCCAGTACTTC,CASSPLAGGLQVETQYF
TRBJ2-7,TRBD2,TRBV6-4,few,TGTGCCAGCAGTGACAGCGGGAGGGCTTACGAGCAGTACTTC,CASSDSGRAYEQYF
TRBJ2-3,NA,TRBV28,NA,TGTGCCAGCCGGCCGGGAGTATATACGCAGTATTTT,CASRPGVYTQYF
TRBJ2-6,TRBD1,TRBV7-2,NA,TGTGCCAGCAGGGCACTCGGACAGGGGGCTGGGGCCAACGTCCTGACTTTC,CASRALGQGAGANVLTF
TRBJ1-2,TRBD1,TRBV11-2,NA,TGTGCCAGCAGGGGGGGGACAGGTTCCAACTATGGCTACACCTTC,CASRGGTGSNYGYTF
TRBJ1-5,NA,TRBV6-1,NA,TGTGCCAGCAGTGAAGCCTTCGGGGGGTTAAATCAGCCCCAGCATTTT,CASSEAFGGLNQPQHF
TRBJ2-2,NA,TRBV25-1,NA,TGTGCCAGCAGTGAATCCCCCGGGCAGGGCGCGAACACCGGGGAGCTGTTTTTT,CASSESPGQGANTGELFF
TRBJ2-3,TRBD2,TRBV5-1,NA,TGCGCCAGCAGCAAAACTCCGGGACTAGCGGGTCCCAGCACAGATACGCAGTATTTT,CASSKTPGLAGPSTDTQYF
TRBJ2-7,TRBD1,TRBV4-2,NA,TGTGCCAGCAGCCAAGATCTTTGGGGGACAGGGCAGTACGAGCAGTACTTC,CASSQDLWGTGQYEQYF
TRBJ2-1,NA,TRBV25-1,few,TGTGCCAGCCAAGGGACGGGGTACAATGAGCAGTTCTTC,CASQGTGYNEQFF
TRBJ1-2,NA,TRBV5-1,NA,TGCGCCAGCAGCTTGGCCCCAGGGCCGGGTGAAGACACCTTC,CASSLAPGPGEDTF
TRBJ1-1,NA,TRBV6-4,few,TGTGCCAGCACCCGGAAACGGCTGAACACTGAAGCTTTCTTT,CASTRKRLNTEAFF
TRBJ2-1,NA,TRBV27,NA,TGTGCCCCTGTGGCATCGAGGGCTAGCTCTGTCCAGGAGCAGTTCTTC,CAPVASRASSVQEQFF
TRBJ2-5,TRBD1,TRBV28,NA,TGTGCCAGCAGTCCAACAGGGGCGTTAGAGACCCAGTACTTC,CASSPTGALETQYF
TRBJ2-3,TRBD2,TRBV5-1,once,TGCGCCAGCAGCTGGCTAGCGGGAGCCACCGATACGCAGTATTTT,CASSWLAGATDTQYF
TRBJ1-5,NA,TRBV4-1,once,TGCGCCAGCAGCCAAGATAATTGGCAGGACCAGCCCCAGCATTTT,CASSQDNWQDQPQHF
TRBJ2-7,NA,TRBV5-1,NA,TGCGCCAGCAGCTTGGAGTACACTTCCTACGAGCAGTACTTC,CASSLEYTSYEQYF
TRBJ2-7,NA,TRBV11-2,NA,TGTGCCAGCAGCTTAAGAACTGTTATTAGCGAGCAGTACTTC,CASSLRTVISEQYF
TRBJ1-1,NA,TRBV6-6,NA,TGTGCCAGCAGTTACGCCAAGAACACTGAAGCTTTCTTT,CASSYAKNTEAFF
TRBJ1-5,TRBD1,TRBV6-5,NA,TGTGCCAGCAGCAAAGAGGGACAGGCCGATCAGCCCCAGCATTTT,CASSKEGQADQPQHF
TRBJ2-3,NA,TRBV2,few,TGTGCCAGCCGGAGTCGCACAGATACGCAGTATTTT,CASRSRTDTQYF
TRBJ2-7,NA,TRBV2,NA,TGTGCCAGCAGTGAAGCCTACGAGCAGTACTTC,CASSEAYEQYF
TRBJ2-2,NA,TRBV28,once,NA,CASNPRRAGELFF
TRBJ1-2,TRBD1,TRBV2,NA,TGTGCCAGCAGCCAGGGGACAGGGCAGGGCTATGGCTACACCTTC,CASSQGTGQGYGYTF
TRBJ1-2,TRBD1,TRBV15,NA,TGTGCCACCAGCAGAGGAACAGGGGGTGAAGGTGGCTACACCTTC,CATSRGTGGEGGYTF
TRBJ2-6,NA,TRBV27,NA,TGTGCCAGCAGAGGCCTCTCATCTGGGGCCAACGTCCTGACTTTC,CASRGLSSGANVLTF
TRBJ2-3,NA,TRBV2,NA,TGTGCCAGCAGGGCTACAGGCGCCAGCACAGATACGCAGTATTTT,CASRATGASTDTQYF
TRBJ2-6,NA,TRBV7-2,NA,TGTGCCAGCAGCTACGGGACCTGGGCCAACGTCCTGACTTTC,CASSYGTWANVLTF